What follows describes a single T cell receptor (beta chain). The sample originates from a study of siplizumab effects on memory and regulatory T cells. Trimming cost V 7 bases and J 4 bases, with 11 bases left between them. Germline CDR1 reads SQVTM; CDR2 reads ANQGSEA. There are 11 residues in the CDR3. The method was immunoSEQ multiplex PCR; TCRdb's version includes in-frame clones alone and lacks a portion of them. The sample consists of over 90,000 clones, 92% of them appearing once. The sequencing sample was made of CD4+ T cells sorted from blood. This TCR was sampled from a human donor in good health. The chain couples TRBV29-1 to TRBJ2-7; maybe TRBD1 (6 bases). CDR3 bases: TGCAGCGGTCGGACAGCATACGAGCAGTACTTC. Translated, it gives CSGRTAYEQYF.